This is a list of T cell receptor beta chains from one sample in a study of cytomegalovirus exposure and HLA in healthy donors. Only in-frame clones appear in the TCRdb table, and some are missing; sequencing was by immunoSEQ multiplex PCR. The sample holds around 160,000 clones; more than 65% are singletons and the top ten take 2.8%. Sequencing used PBMCs. These TCRs come from a woman aged 40 to 50 in good health and CMV-seropositive. The CDR3 runs from the conserved cysteine through the conserved F or W. D genes are given only for firm matches. Clone sizes are given selectively: once, few, many, or a class where the clone is expanded.

v_call: TRBV5-6
clone_size: .
j_call: TRBJ1-2
d_call: .
cdr3_nt: TGTGCCAGCAGCTTGGCCGCAGGATTCTATGGCTACACCTTC
cdr3_aa: CASSLAAGFYGYTF

v_call: TRBV7-2
clone_size: .
j_call: TRBJ2-1
d_call: .
cdr3_nt: TGTGCCAGCAGCTTTTGGGGGGACCAGTTCTTC
cdr3_aa: CASSFWGDQFF

v_call: TRBV18
clone_size: .
j_call: TRBJ1-2
d_call: .
cdr3_nt: TGTGCCAGCTCACCCGGCCGGGTGGGGGCGCGAGGCTACACCTTC
cdr3_aa: CASSPGRVGARGYTF

v_call: TRBV5-6
clone_size: .
j_call: TRBJ1-1
d_call: .
cdr3_nt: TGTGCCAGCAGGGCGGGGTCGGAGAACACTGAAGCTTTCTTT
cdr3_aa: CASRAGSENTEAFF

v_call: TRBV7-2
clone_size: few
j_call: TRBJ1-2
d_call: .
cdr3_nt: TGTGCCAGCAGCGCAACAGGGTATGGCTACACCTTC
cdr3_aa: CASSATGYGYTF

v_call: TRBV20-1
clone_size: .
j_call: TRBJ2-7
d_call: TRBD2
cdr3_nt: TGCAGTGCTAAGGGACTAGCGACACACTTC
cdr3_aa: CSAKGLATHF

v_call: TRBV9
clone_size: once
j_call: TRBJ2-1
d_call: .
cdr3_nt: TGTGCCAGCAGCCCACCCGGGGGGCGCGAGCAGTTCTTC
cdr3_aa: CASSPPGGREQFF

v_call: TRBV4-1
clone_size: .
j_call: TRBJ2-2
d_call: .
cdr3_nt: TGCGCCAGCAGCCAAGAGAGGAGGGGTCCCGGGGAGCTGTTTTTT
cdr3_aa: CASSQERRGPGELFF

v_call: TRBV29-1
clone_size: .
j_call: TRBJ2-3
d_call: TRBD1
cdr3_nt: TGCAGCGTTGAGGACAGGGTCCCAGATACGCAGTATTTT
cdr3_aa: CSVEDRVPDTQYF

v_call: TRBV19
clone_size: once
j_call: TRBJ1-2
d_call: .
cdr3_nt: TGTGCCAGTAGTCCCGAGACAGGAGTCTATGGCTACACCTTC
cdr3_aa: CASSPETGVYGYTF

v_call: TRBV19
clone_size: .
j_call: TRBJ2-6
d_call: .
cdr3_nt: TGTGCCAGTAGTATAGGGGGACGGGACTATACAGGGACAGGGGCCAACGTCCTGACTTTC
cdr3_aa: CASSIGGRDYTGTGANVLTF

v_call: TRBV28
clone_size: .
j_call: TRBJ1-5
d_call: .
cdr3_nt: TGTGCCAGCAGCCAAGGAGATCCGAGCAATCAGCCCCAGCATTTT
cdr3_aa: CASSQGDPSNQPQHF

v_call: TRBV9
clone_size: .
j_call: TRBJ2-2
d_call: TRBD2
cdr3_nt: TGTGCCAGCAGCGTAGGTATAGCGGGCACCGGGGAGCTGTTTTTT
cdr3_aa: CASSVGIAGTGELFF